The rows below give T cell receptor beta chains drawn from one sample of a study of CD8 T cells in Susac syndrome. TCRdb reanalysed the immunoSEQ multiplex PCR reads using MiXCR and keeps one entry per CDR3 protein. Of roughly 200,000 distinct CDR3 sequences in the sample, less than 95% are singletons; the top ten hold approximately 0.1%. The sample was CD4+ T cells from PBMCs. The receptors come from a human donor in good health. The CDR3 runs from the conserved cysteine through the conserved F or W. The order of the fields is J gene, D gene, V gene, clone size, CDR3 protein, CDR3 DNA. The D gene is left open where the match is weak. A row's size may be missing; if present it is once, few, many or a size class.

j_call: TRBJ2-4
d_call: .
v_call: TRBV3-1
clone_size: .
cdr3_aa: CASSQARQGLAVWKNIQYF
cdr3_nt: TGTGCCAGCAGCCAAGCCAGACAGGGCCTAGCGGTTTGGAAAAACATTCAGTACTTC

j_call: TRBJ2-5
d_call: .
v_call: TRBV20-1
clone_size: .
cdr3_aa: CSAARGGETQYF
cdr3_nt: TGCAGTGCTGCAAGGGGGGGGGAGACCCAGTACTTC

j_call: TRBJ2-5
d_call: TRBD1
v_call: TRBV20-1
clone_size: once
cdr3_aa: CSARRGQGNQETQYF
cdr3_nt: TGCAGTGCCAGAAGGGGGCAGGGGAACCAAGAGACCCAGTACTTC

j_call: TRBJ2-7
d_call: .
v_call: TRBV30
clone_size: .
cdr3_aa: CAWSRGIISYEQYF
cdr3_nt: TGTGCCTGGAGTCGGGGGATAATATCCTACGAGCAGTACTTC

j_call: TRBJ2-3
d_call: .
v_call: TRBV4-3
clone_size: .
cdr3_aa: CASSQDGRGGLDTQYF
cdr3_nt: TGCGCCAGCAGCCAAGACGGGAGAGGGGGCCTAGATACGCAGTATTTT

j_call: TRBJ2-1
d_call: TRBD2
v_call: TRBV20-1
clone_size: .
cdr3_aa: CSAARGLAGPDEQFF
cdr3_nt: TGCAGTGCTGCCCGCGGACTAGCGGGGCCGGATGAGCAGTTCTTC

j_call: TRBJ2-1
d_call: .
v_call: TRBV15
clone_size: .
cdr3_aa: CATSRDQGWNEQFF
cdr3_nt: TGTGCCACCAGCAGAGATCAGGGGTGGAATGAGCAGTTCTTC

j_call: TRBJ2-3
d_call: .
v_call: TRBV20-1
clone_size: .
cdr3_aa: CSARNNRVGTDTQYF
cdr3_nt: TGCAGTGCTCGAAACAACAGGGTCGGCACAGATACGCAGTATTTT

j_call: TRBJ2-5
d_call: .
v_call: TRBV2
clone_size: once
cdr3_aa: CASGTLEGETQYF
cdr3_nt: TGTGCCAGCGGGACCCTCGAAGGGGAGACCCAGTACTTC

j_call: TRBJ2-1
d_call: .
v_call: TRBV5-1
clone_size: .
cdr3_aa: CASSFQRDNEQFF
cdr3_nt: TGCGCCAGCAGCTTTCAGAGGGACAATGAGCAGTTCTTC

j_call: TRBJ1-1
d_call: .
v_call: TRBV28
clone_size: .
cdr3_aa: CASSFLNTEAFF
cdr3_nt: TGTGCCAGCAGTTTCTTGAACACTGAAGCTTTCTTT

j_call: TRBJ2-5
d_call: TRBD2
v_call: TRBV7-9
clone_size: .
cdr3_aa: CASSFVAGPAETQYF
cdr3_nt: TGTGCCAGCAGCTTCGTAGCGGGCCCGGCGGAGACCCAGTACTTC

j_call: TRBJ2-7
d_call: TRBD2
v_call: TRBV3-1
clone_size: .
cdr3_aa: CASSQTSGRGEQYF
cdr3_nt: TGTGCCAGCAGCCAAACTAGCGGGAGGGGCGAGCAGTACTTC

j_call: TRBJ2-5
d_call: TRBD2
v_call: TRBV15
clone_size: .
cdr3_aa: CATSRAPRGRFQETQYF
cdr3_nt: TGTGCCACCAGCAGAGCCCCCCGCGGGAGATTTCAAGAGACCCAGTACTTC

j_call: TRBJ1-2
d_call: .
v_call: TRBV18
clone_size: .
cdr3_aa: CASSPVDVGYTF
cdr3_nt: TGTGCCAGCTCACCAGTGGACGTCGGCTACACCTTC

j_call: TRBJ2-3
d_call: TRBD1
v_call: TRBV29-1
clone_size: .
cdr3_aa: CSTTGPSTDTQYF
cdr3_nt: TGCAGCACGACAGGGCCTAGCACAGATACGCAGTATTTT

j_call: TRBJ2-7
d_call: TRBD2
v_call: TRBV12-3/TRBV12-4
clone_size: .
cdr3_aa: CASSPNMGGYEQYF
cdr3_nt: TGTGCCAGCAGCCCGAATATGGGAGGGTACGAGCAGTACTTC

j_call: TRBJ2-5
d_call: .
v_call: TRBV21-1
clone_size: .
cdr3_aa: CASSEVTGQETQYF
cdr3_nt: TGTGCCAGCAGCGAAGTAACAGGACAAGAGACCCAGTACTTC

j_call: TRBJ2-7
d_call: .
v_call: TRBV4-3
clone_size: .
cdr3_aa: CASSQDIGKASYEQYF
cdr3_nt: TGCGCCAGCAGCCAAGATATTGGCAAAGCTTCCTACGAGCAGTACTTC

j_call: TRBJ1-5
d_call: TRBD1
v_call: TRBV20-1
clone_size: .
cdr3_aa: CSAKGLQGGGGPYSNQPQHF
cdr3_nt: TGCAGTGCTAAGGGTTTGCAGGGGGGTGGCGGCCCATATAGCAATCAGCCCCAGCATTTT

j_call: TRBJ2-7
d_call: .
v_call: TRBV28
clone_size: .
cdr3_aa: CASSLYLRSYEQYF
cdr3_nt: TGTGCCAGCAGTTTATACTTACGTTCCTACGAGCAGTACTTC

j_call: TRBJ2-7
d_call: TRBD2
v_call: TRBV4-3
clone_size: .
cdr3_aa: CASSQEGALAGIYEQYF
cdr3_nt: TGCGCCAGCAGCCAAGAAGGGGCACTAGCGGGTATCTACGAGCAGTACTTC

j_call: TRBJ1-1
d_call: .
v_call: TRBV9
clone_size: .
cdr3_aa: CASKGDTEAFF
cdr3_nt: TGTGCCAGCAAAGGGGACACTGAAGCTTTCTTT

j_call: TRBJ2-1
d_call: .
v_call: TRBV15
clone_size: .
cdr3_aa: CATSRDWVEQFF
cdr3_nt: TGTGCCACCAGCAGAGATTGGGTTGAGCAGTTCTTC

j_call: TRBJ2-2
d_call: TRBD1
v_call: TRBV29-1
clone_size: .
cdr3_aa: CSVGQGLFTGELFF
cdr3_nt: TGCAGCGTCGGACAGGGATTGTTTACCGGGGAGCTGTTTTTT

j_call: TRBJ2-1
d_call: TRBD1
v_call: TRBV11-2
clone_size: .
cdr3_aa: CASSLGRQGANNEQFF
cdr3_nt: TGTGCCAGCAGCTTAGGTCGTCAGGGGGCGAACAATGAGCAGTTCTTC

j_call: TRBJ2-7
d_call: .
v_call: TRBV12-3/TRBV12-4
clone_size: .
cdr3_aa: CASSLQGLSTYEQYF
cdr3_nt: TGTGCCAGCAGTTTACAGGGGCTCTCCACCTACGAGCAGTACTTC

j_call: TRBJ2-1
d_call: TRBD2
v_call: TRBV5-4
clone_size: .
cdr3_aa: CASSQLAGGVNEQFF
cdr3_nt: TGTGCCAGCAGCCAACTAGCGGGAGGGGTCAATGAGCAGTTCTTC

j_call: TRBJ2-3
d_call: .
v_call: TRBV20-1
clone_size: .
cdr3_aa: CSARVTRVADTQYF
cdr3_nt: TGCAGTGCTAGAGTAACACGGGTGGCAGATACGCAGTATTTT

j_call: TRBJ2-1
d_call: TRBD2
v_call: TRBV5-1
clone_size: once
cdr3_aa: CASSPGTSGRASNEQFF
cdr3_nt: TGCGCCAGCAGCCCAGGGACTAGCGGGAGGGCCTCAAATGAGCAGTTCTTC

j_call: TRBJ2-3
d_call: TRBD2
v_call: TRBV27
clone_size: .
cdr3_aa: CASSFWTSGRAGQSTDTQYF
cdr3_nt: TGTGCCAGCAGTTTTTGGACTAGCGGGAGGGCCGGTCAGAGCACAGATACGCAGTATTTT

j_call: TRBJ1-2
d_call: .
v_call: TRBV14
clone_size: .
cdr3_aa: CASSPPGNYGYTF
cdr3_nt: TGTGCCAGCAGCCCGCCTGGAAACTATGGCTACACCTTC

j_call: TRBJ2-1
d_call: TRBD2
v_call: TRBV20-1
clone_size: once
cdr3_aa: CSADYPGGKLNNEQFF
cdr3_nt: TGCAGTGCCGACTACCCGGGAGGGAAACTTAACAATGAGCAGTTCTTC

j_call: TRBJ1-5
d_call: .
v_call: TRBV19
clone_size: .
cdr3_aa: CASNIDHRGTSNQPQHF
cdr3_nt: TGTGCCAGCAATATCGACCACCGGGGGACTAGCAATCAGCCCCAGCATTTT

j_call: TRBJ1-5
d_call: TRBD1
v_call: TRBV30
clone_size: .
cdr3_aa: CAWSADRYRQPQHF
cdr3_nt: TGTGCCTGGAGTGCGGACAGGTACCGACAGCCCCAGCATTTT

j_call: TRBJ2-7
d_call: .
v_call: TRBV7-9
clone_size: .
cdr3_aa: CASSLGSGFSSYEQYF
cdr3_nt: TGTGCCAGCAGCTTAGGATCAGGCTTCAGCTCCTACGAGCAGTACTTC

j_call: TRBJ2-5
d_call: TRBD2
v_call: TRBV5-6
clone_size: .
cdr3_aa: CAGGLAGVSETQYF
cdr3_nt: TGTGCCGGGGGACTAGCGGGAGTTAGTGAGACCCAGTACTTC